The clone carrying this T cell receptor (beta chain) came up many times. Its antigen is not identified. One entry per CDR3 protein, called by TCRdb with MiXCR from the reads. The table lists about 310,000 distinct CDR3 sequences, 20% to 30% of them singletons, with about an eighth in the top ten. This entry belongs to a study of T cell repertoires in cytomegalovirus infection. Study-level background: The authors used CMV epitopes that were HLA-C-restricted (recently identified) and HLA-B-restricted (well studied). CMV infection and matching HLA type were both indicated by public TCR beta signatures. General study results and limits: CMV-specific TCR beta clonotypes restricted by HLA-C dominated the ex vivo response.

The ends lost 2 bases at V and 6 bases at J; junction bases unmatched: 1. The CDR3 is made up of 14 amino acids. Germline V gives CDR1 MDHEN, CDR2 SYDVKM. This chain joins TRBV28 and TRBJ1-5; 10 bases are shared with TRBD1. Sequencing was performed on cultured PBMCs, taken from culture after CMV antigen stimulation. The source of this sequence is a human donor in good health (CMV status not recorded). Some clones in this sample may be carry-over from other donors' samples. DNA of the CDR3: TGTGCCAGCAGTTTAGGGACAGGGGTTCAGCCCCAGCATTTT. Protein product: CASSLGTGVQPQHF.